This T cell receptor (beta chain) was sequenced for a study of blood T cell repertoires in COVID-19. The method was immunoSEQ multiplex PCR; TCRdb's version includes in-frame clones alone and lacks a portion of them. The repertoire holds under 150,000 clones, with about 80% as singletons. The CDR3 has 17 residues. Germline V gives CDR1 SGHDT, CDR2 YYEEEE. V gave up 0 bases and J gave up 1 base, with 13 bases separating them. This chain connects TRBV5-6 to TRBJ1-4; perhaps TRBD1 as D (6 bases). Material for sequencing was peripheral blood. The sequence was collected from a human donor in a cohort sampled during active COVID-19. The CDR3 nucleotides are TGTGCCAGCAGCTTGGGGGGCCTCAGGGGAACTAATGAAAAACTGTTTTTT. Its translation: CASSLGGLRGTNEKLFF.